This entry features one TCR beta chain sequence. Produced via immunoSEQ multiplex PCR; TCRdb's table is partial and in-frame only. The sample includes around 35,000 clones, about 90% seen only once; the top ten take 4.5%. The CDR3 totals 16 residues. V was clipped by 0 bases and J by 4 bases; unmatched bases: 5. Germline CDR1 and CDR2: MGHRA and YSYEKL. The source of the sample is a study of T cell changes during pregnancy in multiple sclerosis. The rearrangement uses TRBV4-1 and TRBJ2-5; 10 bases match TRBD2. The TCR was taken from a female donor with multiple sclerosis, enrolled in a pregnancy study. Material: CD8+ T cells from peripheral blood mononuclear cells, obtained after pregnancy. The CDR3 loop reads CASSQDWPSGGETQYF. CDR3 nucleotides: TGCGCCAGCAGCCAAGATTGGCCTAGCGGGGGAGAGACCCAGTACTTC.